This T cell receptor (beta chain) derives from a study of T cell responses to AZD1222 COVID-19 vaccine. This clone was recorded once. Its specificity is not known. This CDR3 has 15 residues. Germline V lookup: CDR1 SGHTS, CDR2 YDEGEE. Trimming left V 5 bases short and J 0 bases short, with 9 bases between. Whole-study findings and limits: It should be noted that donors were predominantly white British and more often female, and clonal diversity was possibly underestimated. Elevations in Spike-specific TCR breadth and depth followed administration of two AZD1222 doses.

The assay was immunoSEQ multiplex PCR, and TCRdb's table has in-frame clones only and misses some. This table holds roughly 100,000 clones, around 86% found once. The chain recombines TRBV5-8 with TRBJ2-6; D gene ambiguous. The input for sequencing was peripheral blood, taken on day 0 of AZD1222 vaccination. This clonotype was sampled from an adult in good health. The CDR3: CASRRTGSGANVLTF. Written as DNA, the CDR3 is TGTGCCAGCAGACGGACCGGCTCTGGGGCCAACGTCCTGACTTTC.